The 17 T cell receptor beta chains below come from one sample, sequenced in a study of PD-1 blockade in mismatch repair-deficient tumors. The method was immunoSEQ multiplex PCR; TCRdb's version includes in-frame clones alone and lacks a portion of them. The sample has under 25,000 clones, roughly four fifths seen once. The sample here was peripheral blood, taken 2 weeks after starting pembrolizumab. The receptors come from an adult with mismatch repair-deficient cancer.

This chain joins TRBV7-9 and TRBJ2-3; 13 nucleotides agree with TRBD2. The V and J ends lost 4 bases and 3 bases, in that order; junction bases with no gene match: 1. The CDR3 has 15 residues. Germline-derived CDR1 and CDR2 are SEHNR and FQNEAQ (reference sequence). CDR3 coding DNA: TGTGCCAGCAGCTCGGGACTAGCGGGAACAGATACGCAGTATTTT. Its translation is CASSSGLAGTDTQYF. The whole variable domain, filled in from reference TRBV7-9 and TRBJ2-3, reads DTGVSQNPRHKITKRGQNVTFRCDPISEHNRLYWYRQTLGQGPEFLTYFQNEAQLEKSRLLSDRFSAERPKGSFSTLEIQRTEQGDSAMYLCASSSGLAGTDTQYFGPGTRLTVL.

The J gene is TRBJ2-7, the V gene TRBV5-5, with D possibly matching TRBD1 (6 bases). V lost 4 bases and J 0 bases, leaving 11 bases between the germline ends. The CDR3 runs 14 residues. Germline lookup yields CDR1 SGHKS and CDR2 YYEKEE (reference sequence). The CDR3 loop is CASSPGTLSYEQYF. In DNA form, the CDR3 reads TGTGCCAGCAGCCCCGGGACACTCTCCTACGAGCAGTACTTC.

This clone has a single count. The genes are TRBV25-1 and TRBJ2-7, with 13 bases fitting TRBD2. The CDR3 spans 16 residues. V was pared by 2 bases and J by 9 bases, with 10 bases of the junction left unmatched. CDR1 and CDR2 from the germline V gene are MGHDK and SYGVNS. Here the CDR3 reads CASSEIRTSGSAVQYF. The CDR3 DNA follows: TGTGCCAGCAGTGAAATCCGGACTAGCGGGAGTGCAGTGCAGTACTTC.

The chain joins TRBV29-1 to TRBJ2-1; D is ambiguous. The CDR3 has 12 residues. With 4 bases removed from V and 4 bases from J, the gap between germline ends came to 8 bases. From germline, CDR1 is SQVTM and CDR2 ANQGSEA. CDR3 DNA sequence: TGCAGCGTTGTAGACTTTTACAATGAGCAGTTCTTC. Translating it yields CSVVDFYNEQFF.

The gene calls are TRBV5-1 and TRBJ2-7, with TRBD2 matching over 13 bases. J lost 6 bases, V lost 1 base, and 10 bases had no gene match. This CDR3 spans 17 amino acids. CDR1 is SGHRS, CDR2 YFSETQ, per germline. The CDR3 DNA reads TGCGCCAGCAGCTTGACTAGCGGGAGGGTAAACCCAATCGAGCAGTACTTC. As protein: CASSLTSGRVNPIEQYF.

This clone was seen a few times. The gene calls are TRBV11-2 and TRBJ2-7; D is undetermined. Between the trimmed V and J ends, which lost 0 bases and 2 bases, there was a span of 11 bases. This CDR3 region has 15 residues. Per the germline V gene, CDR1 is SGHAT and CDR2 is FQNNGV. CDR3 protein: CASSLDWQDPYEQYF. The CDR3 DNA reads TGTGCCAGCAGCTTAGATTGGCAGGACCCCTACGAGCAGTACTTC.

The genes are TRBV5-1 and TRBJ2-3, with 14 bases identical to TRBD2. This CDR3 spans 17 amino acids. V dropped 2 bases and J dropped 5; count of bases not matched to a gene: 7. The germline gives CDR1 SGHRS, CDR2 YFSETQ. The CDR3, as DNA: TGCGCCAGCAGCTTAGGGACTAGCGGGAGAAGGGGAGATACGCAGTATTTT. Residues: CASSLGTSGRRGDTQYF.

The chain has TRBV11-3 and TRBJ2-5, with 9 bases identical to TRBD2. Germline V lookup: CDR1 SGHNT, CDR2 YENEEA. This CDR3 region has 18 residues. With V trimmed by 4 bases and J by 5 bases, 17 bases remained unmatched. CDR3 region: CASSSDGVSGRFQETQYF. The CDR3 DNA follows: TGTGCCAGCAGCTCAGACGGGGTGAGCGGGAGGTTTCAGGAGACCCAGTACTTC. The complete variable domain, with remaining parts taken from reference TRBV11-3 and TRBJ2-5, reads EAGVVQSPRYKIIEKKQPVAFWCNPISGHNTLYWYLQNLGQGPELLIRYENEEAVDDSQLPKDRFSAERLKGVDSTLKIQPAELGDSAVYLCASSSDGVSGRFQETQYFGPGTRLLVL.

The chain combines TRBV11-3 with TRBJ2-6, with 11 bases that match TRBD1. Germline V CDR1 and CDR2: SGHNT, YENEEA. The CDR3 loop spans 19 amino acids. V trimming: 5 bases; J trimming: 0 bases; junction bases outside the gene matches: 9. Here the CDR3 DNA reads TGTGCCAGCAGCCCCGGCGTGGGGACAGGGGGCTCTGGGGCCAACGTCCTGACTTTC. Protein sequence: CASSPGVGTGGSGANVLTF. The complete variable domain, with remaining parts taken from reference TRBV11-3 and TRBJ2-6, reads EAGVVQSPRYKIIEKKQPVAFWCNPISGHNTLYWYLQNLGQGPELLIRYENEEAVDDSQLPKDRFSAERLKGVDSTLKIQPAELGDSAVYLCASSPGVGTGGSGANVLTFGAGSRLTVL.

Concerning this clone itself: The sample holds other DNA sequences that translate to the same CDR3. V is TRBV7-9 and J is TRBJ2-3; D may be TRBD1 or TRBD2 (5 bases each). This CDR3 spans 13 amino acids. V shed 5 bases and J shed 4 bases, with 10 bases lying between them. Germline values: CDR1 SEHNR, CDR2 FQNEAQ (reference sequence). CDR3 residues: CASSPRGPDTQYF. DNA of the CDR3: TGTGCCAGCAGCCCTCGGGGCCCAGATACGCAGTATTTT.

The chain couples TRBV4-3 to TRBJ2-7; a weak D match, TRBD1 (5 bases). CDR3 length: 16 residues. Germline loops: CDR1 LGHNA, CDR2 YSLEER. Trimming stripped 0 bases from V and 1 base from J, with 13 bases between. The CDR3 DNA follows: TGCGCCAGCAGCCAAGAAGGGCAGGGTAGGTCCTACGAGCAGTACTTC. The encoded protein is CASSQEGQGRSYEQYF.

The table lists this clone with a count of one. The rearrangement uses TRBV5-1 and TRBJ2-7, with 10 bases that match TRBD2. The V segment lost 3 bases and the J segment 0 bases; nucleotides outside the gene matches: 15. This CDR3 has 19 amino acids. Germline CDR1 reads SGHRS; CDR2 reads YFSETQ. The CDR3, as DNA: TGCGCCAGCAGCTCCTTTGGAGCGGGAGGGCCTGAGGCCTCCTACGAGCAGTACTTC. It codes for CASSSFGAGGPEASYEQYF.

CDR3 sequence reads: CASSSTQQVSTDTQYF. As DNA, the CDR3 is TGTGCCAGCAGCTCCACTCAACAGGTCAGCACAGATACGCAGTATTTT. The chain uses TRBV7-9 and TRBJ2-3, with D possibly TRBD1 on 5 matching bases. The V gene's germline CDR1 is SEHNR and CDR2 FQNEAQ (reference sequence). This CDR3 region has 16 residues. V dropped 4 bases and J dropped 0 bases, with 14 bases sitting between them.

The rearrangement joins TRBV19 to TRBJ2-7; D is unresolved. V was clipped by 5 bases and J by 2 bases, with 19 bases between them. Germline V lookup: CDR1 LNHDA, CDR2 SQIVND (reference sequence). CDR3 length equals 16 residues. DNA of the CDR3: TGTGCCAGTAGTGAAACTGCAGGCGCGATTACCTACGAGCAGTACTTC. This encodes CASSETAGAITYEQYF.

The chain has TRBV29-1 and TRBJ2-3; D is possibly TRBD2 (5 bases). Germline V lookup: CDR1 SQVTM, CDR2 ANQGSEA. Trimming cost V 2 bases and J 4 bases, with 16 bases left between them. This CDR3 region has 15 residues. CDR3 residues: CSVEYVQRGSDTQYF. CDR3 DNA: TGCAGCGTTGAATATGTCCAACGGGGATCAGATACGCAGTATTTT.

By its share, this clone is medium-sized (0.01 to 0.1%). The rearrangement links TRBV5-8 to TRBJ2-7; 9 positions match TRBD1. The CDR3 runs to 15 residues. The germline CDR1 and CDR2 sequences are SGHTS and YDEGEE. V gave up 4 bases and J gave up 0 bases; unmatched junction bases: 5. DNA for the CDR3: TGTGCCAGCAGCGGGACAGGGTTCCTCTCCTACGAGCAGTACTTC. Amino acid sequence: CASSGTGFLSYEQYF.

The chain is built from TRBV30 and TRBJ2-7; tentatively, D is TRBD2 (6 bases). Germline loops: CDR1 GTSNPN, CDR2 SVGIG (reference sequence). This CDR3 spans 17 amino acids. With 4 bases removed from V and 0 bases from J, the gap between germline ends came to 22 bases. CDR3 sequence reads: CAWKEVQREYTSYEQYF. The DNA for the CDR3 is TGTGCCTGGAAAGAGGTTCAACGGGAGTATACCTCCTACGAGCAGTACTTC.